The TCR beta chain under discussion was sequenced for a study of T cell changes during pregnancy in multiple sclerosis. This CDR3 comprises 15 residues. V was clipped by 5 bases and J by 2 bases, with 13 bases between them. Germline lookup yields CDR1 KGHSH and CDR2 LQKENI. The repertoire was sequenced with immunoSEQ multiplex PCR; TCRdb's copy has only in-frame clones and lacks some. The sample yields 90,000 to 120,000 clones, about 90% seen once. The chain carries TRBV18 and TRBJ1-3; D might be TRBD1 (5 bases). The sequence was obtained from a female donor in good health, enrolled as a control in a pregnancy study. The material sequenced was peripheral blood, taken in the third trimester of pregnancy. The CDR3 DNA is TGTGCCAGCTCAGAGGGACTCCTTCCTGGAAACACCATATATTTT. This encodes CASSEGLLPGNTIYF. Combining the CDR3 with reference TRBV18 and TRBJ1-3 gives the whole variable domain NAGVMQNPRHLVRRRGQEARLRCSPMKGHSHVYWYRQLPEEGLKFMVYLQKENIIDESGMPKERFSAEFPKEGPSILRIQQVVRGDSAAYFCASSEGLLPGNTIYFGEGSWLTVV.